The 25 T cell receptor beta chains below come from one sample, sequenced in a study of monozygotic twins with inflammatory bowel disease. TCRdb re-called the 5' RACE reads; every CDR3 protein appears as one record, without DNA. The table lists around 400,000 distinct CDR3 sequences. Specimen: blood. Source of these receptors: a human donor with ulcerative colitis or Crohn's disease, or a healthy co-twin of an affected twin (not recorded which).

The chain links TRBV20-1 to TRBJ1-4. This CDR3 is built from 15 residues. Per the germline V gene, CDR1 is DFQATT and CDR2 is SNEGSKA (reference sequence). The CDR3 loop reads CSARGPGLANEKLFF.

This rearrangement joins TRBV3-1 to TRBJ2-1; the TCRdb call, TRBD2, lacks DNA for checking. The CDR3 runs 16 residues. In germline, CDR1 is LGHDT, CDR2 YNNKEL (reference sequence). CDR3 amino acids: CASSLSAGGRAMTQFF.

The V and J genes are TRBV10-1 and TRBJ2-3; TCRdb indicates TRBD2, and absent DNA this call remains unverified. CDR3 length equals 16 residues. Germline V gives CDR1 WNHNN, CDR2 SYGVQD (reference sequence). CDR3 in amino acids: CASSESPSGGPDTQYF.

The chain couples TRBV19 to TRBJ2-7; the D call of TRBD1 rests on TCRdb alone, since no DNA is present to check it. CDR3 length: 13 residues. Germline CDR1 and CDR2: LNHDA and SQIVND (reference sequence). CDR3 sequence: CASSPDRTYEQYF.

The chain uses TRBV20-1 and TRBJ1-5; TCRdb designates TRBD1, a call that cannot be tested without DNA. This CDR3 is built from 15 residues. Germline CDR1 is DFQATT and CDR2 is SNEGSKA (reference sequence). The chain's CDR3 is CSATERGRWNQPQHF.

The chain uses TRBV20-1 and TRBJ2-7; no DNA is available, so the TRBD2 call from TCRdb remains unchecked. The CDR3 runs 15 residues. Germline V gene sequence: CDR1 DFQATT, CDR2 SNEGSKA (reference sequence). The CDR3 loop reads CSAEGLADSSYEQYF.

The J gene is TRBJ1-1, the V gene TRBV20-1; without DNA, the TCRdb call of TRBD1 cannot be checked. This CDR3 region has 11 residues. CDR1 and CDR2 (germline): DFQATT, SNEGSKA (reference sequence). This CDR3 is CRGGMGTEAFF.

CDR3 sequence reads: CASSLGQGWEKLFF. The chain is built from TRBV5-1 and TRBJ1-4; the D gene TCRdb calls, TRBD1, cannot be checked with no DNA. The CDR3 contains 14 residues. CDR1 and CDR2 from the germline V gene are SGHRS and YFSETQ.

The J gene is TRBJ1-4, the V gene TRBV4-1; TCRdb indicates TRBD1, and absent DNA this call remains unverified. Germline values: CDR1 MGHRA, CDR2 YSYEKL. The CDR3 runs 12 residues. The CDR3 protein is CASGVREEKLFF.

The rearrangement links TRBV28 to TRBJ2-2; TCRdb names TRBD1, which stays unverified in the absence of DNA. This CDR3 is built from 13 residues. CDR1 and CDR2 (germline): MDHEN, SYDVKM. CDR3 region: CASSPSGNGELFF. The whole variable domain, filled in from reference TRBV28 and TRBJ2-2, reads DVKVTQSSRYLVKRTGEKVFLECVQDMDHENMFWYRQDPGLGLRLIYFSYDVKMKEKGDIPEGYSVSREKKERFSLILESASTNQTSMYLCASSPSGNGELFFGEGSRLTVL.

The genes are TRBV12-3 or TRBV12-4 and TRBJ1-3; there is no DNA to check the TCRdb D call of TRBD1. This CDR3 region has 16 residues. Here the CDR3 reads CASSPWPGQTGNTIYF.

This chain joins TRBV25-1 and TRBJ1-1; TCRdb indicates TRBD1, and absent DNA this call remains unverified. The CDR3 consists of 14 residues. Germline CDR1 MGHDK, CDR2 SYGVNS. CDR3: CASRRTGAAGNAFF. The entire variable domain, with the rest obtained from reference TRBV25-1 and TRBJ1-1, is as follows: EADIYQTPRYLVIGTGKKITLECSQTMGHDKMYWYQQDPGMELHLIHYSYGVNSTEKGDLSSESTVSRIRTEHFPLTLESARPSHTSQYLCASRRTGAAGNAFFGQGTRLTVV.

The chain joins TRBV7-9 to TRBJ2-5; TCRdb returns TRBD2, unconfirmable since there is no DNA. The CDR3 spans 13 residues. From germline, CDR1 is SEHNR and CDR2 FQNEAQ (reference sequence). CDR3: CATELAGGETQYF.

This chain connects TRBV29-1 to TRBJ1-4; TCRdb's D call, TRBD1, is unchecked because there is no DNA. This CDR3 has 16 amino acids. The germline V gene has CDR1 SQVTM and CDR2 ANQGSEA. CDR3 residues: CSAQLATGATNEKLFF. The whole variable domain, filled in from reference TRBV29-1 and TRBJ1-4, reads SAVISQKPSRDICQRGTSLTIQCQVDSQVTMMFWYRQQPGQSLTLIATANQGSEATYESGFVIDKFPISRPNLTFSTLTVSNMSPEDSSIYLCSAQLATGATNEKLFFGSGTQLSVL.

The chain's CDR3 is CASSLALGIEQYF. This chain links TRBV5-1 with TRBJ2-7. The germline V gene has CDR1 SGHRS and CDR2 YFSETQ. CDR3 length equals 13 residues.

The rearrangement links TRBV7-2 to TRBJ2-3; TCRdb indicates TRBD1, and absent DNA this call remains unverified. The germline V gene encodes CDR1 SGHTA and CDR2 FQGNSA. This CDR3 spans 15 amino acids. The CDR3 here is CASSPRDTYTDTQYF. The full variable domain, in which reference TRBV7-2 and TRBJ2-3 provide the parts outside the CDR3, is GAGVSQSPSNKVTEKGKDVELRCDPISGHTALYWYRQSLGQGLEFLIYFQGNSAPDKSGLPSDRFSAERTGGSVSTLTIQRTQQEDSAVYLCASSPRDTYTDTQYFGPGTRLTVL.

The rearrangement joins TRBV13 to TRBJ2-3; the TCRdb D gene call, TRBD1, has no DNA to confirm it. The CDR3 is 16 residues long. Germline V gene data show CDR1 as PRHDT and CDR2 as FYEKMQ (reference sequence). The CDR3 loop reads CASSLDQGGSTDTQYF.

CDR3: CASSRGGPTDTQYF. The V call is TRBV11-3, the J call TRBJ2-3; TCRdb calls TRBD2, which cannot be checked without DNA. CDR3 size: 14 residues. Germline assignment: CDR1 SGHNT and CDR2 YENEEA.

The V gene is TRBV14, the J gene TRBJ2-2; TCRdb designates TRBD1, a call that cannot be tested without DNA. Germline assignment: CDR1 SGHDN and CDR2 FVKESK. This CDR3 has 16 amino acids. CDR3 protein: CASSQLGESDTGELFF. The whole variable domain, filled in from reference TRBV14 and TRBJ2-2, reads EAGVTQFPSHSVIEKGQTVTLRCDPISGHDNLYWYRRVMGKEIKFLLHFVKESKQDESGMPNNRFLAERTGGTYSTLKVQPAELEDSGVYFCASSQLGESDTGELFFGEGSRLTVL.

The chain uses TRBV3-1 and TRBJ2-3; TCRdb gives TRBD2 as the D gene, but with no DNA this cannot be confirmed. CDR1 is LGHDT and CDR2 is YNNKEL in the germline V gene (reference sequence). This CDR3 has 16 amino acids. CDR3 amino acids: CASSQALGWWNDTQYF.

The chain employs TRBV28 and TRBJ1-3. The germline gives CDR1 MDHEN, CDR2 SYDVKM. The CDR3 is 16 residues long. The CDR3 loop is CASSSLTEASGNTIYF.

The chain is built from TRBV5-1 and TRBJ1-6; the TCRdb call, TRBD1, lacks DNA for checking. Germline V lookup: CDR1 SGHRS, CDR2 YFSETQ. This CDR3 spans 14 amino acids. This chain's CDR3 is CASSRGSYNSPLHF.

The rearrangement joins TRBV5-6 to TRBJ2-7; checking the TCRdb D call of TRBD1 is not possible without DNA. The CDR3 runs 13 residues. The V gene's germline CDR1 is SGHDT and CDR2 YYEEEE. The CDR3 loop is CASSEKGTAEQYF.

The rearrangement joins TRBV6-6 to TRBJ1-2; TCRdb calls TRBD1, which cannot be checked without DNA. The germline V gene has CDR1 MNHNY and CDR2 SVGAGI (reference sequence). CDR3 length: 14 amino acids. The CDR3 reads CASRGREANYGYTF.

V is TRBV2 and J is TRBJ2-1; absent DNA, TCRdb's TRBD1 call cannot be checked. The germline V gene encodes CDR1 SNHLY and CDR2 FYNNEI. CDR3 length: 15 amino acids. CDR3 protein: CASSPPWAGSNEQFF. The full variable domain, rest sourced from reference TRBV2 and TRBJ2-1, is EPEVTQTPSHQVTQMGQEVILRCVPISNHLYFYWYRQILGQKVEFLVSFYNNEISEKSEIFDDQFSVERPDGSNFTLKIRSTKLEDSAMYFCASSPPWAGSNEQFFGPGTRLTVL.